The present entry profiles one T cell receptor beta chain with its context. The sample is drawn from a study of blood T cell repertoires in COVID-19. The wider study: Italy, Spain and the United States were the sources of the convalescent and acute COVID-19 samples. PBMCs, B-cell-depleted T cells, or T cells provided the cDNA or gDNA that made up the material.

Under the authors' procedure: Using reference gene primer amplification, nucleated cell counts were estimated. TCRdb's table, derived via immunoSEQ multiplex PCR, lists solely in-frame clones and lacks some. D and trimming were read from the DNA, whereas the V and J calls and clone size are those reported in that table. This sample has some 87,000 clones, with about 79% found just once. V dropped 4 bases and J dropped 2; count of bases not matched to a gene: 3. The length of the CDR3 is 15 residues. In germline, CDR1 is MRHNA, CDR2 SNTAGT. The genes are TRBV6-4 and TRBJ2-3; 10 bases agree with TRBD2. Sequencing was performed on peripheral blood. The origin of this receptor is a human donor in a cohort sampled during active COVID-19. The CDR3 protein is CASSVAGGTTDTQYF. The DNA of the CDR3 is TGTGCCAGCAGTGTAGCGGGGGGAACCACAGATACGCAGTATTTT.